The source of this T cell receptor (beta chain) is a study of human T cells and chemical hapten exposure. Documented time point: pre-sensitization, week 0. As for treatment: therapeutic diphenylcyclopropenone sensitization with weekly scalp DPC. From the RACE reads, TCRdb called clonotypes with MiXCR, one entry per CDR3 protein. Found here are under 90,000 distinct CDR3 sequences, around 10% of them singletons; the top ten hold around 4%. CDR3 length: 16 residues. V lost 0 bases and J lost 2, with 14 bases in between. The germline V gene has CDR1 SEHNR and CDR2 FQNEAQ (reference sequence). This clonotype was seen repeatedly, ten times or more.

The sequenced sample was whole blood, obtained in connection with sensitization to the hapten diphenylcyclopropenone (DPC). This TCR was recovered from a woman between 35 and 50 years old with alopecia areata. Some clones in this sample may be carry-over from other donors' samples. The V call is TRBV7-9, the J call TRBJ2-7, with D perhaps TRBD2 (6 bases). This CDR3 is CASSLASWGDPYEQYF. CDR3 sequence (DNA): TGTGCCAGCAGCTTAGCGAGTTGGGGGGACCCCTACGAGCAGTACTTC.